These 20 T cell receptor beta chains were all obtained from the same sample, sequenced in a study of beta chain features in type 1 diabetes. Findings and caveats of the study: TCRB CDR3s from Type 1 diabetes patients were moderately but significantly shorter in all four CD4+ subsets.

Reverse transcription of all isolated RNA meant that expressed TCRB transcripts were sequenced. Sequencing used immunoSEQ multiplex PCR; TCRdb keeps in-frame clones, though not all of them. The sample contains about 700,000 clones, 10% to 15% of which appear only once. These receptors lack a known antigen. The material sequenced was naive CD4+ T cells from blood. Source of these receptors: a young man with type 1 diabetes.

This clone was seen a few times. This chain links TRBV7-9 with TRBJ1-4, with D hard to call. V was clipped by 5 bases and J by 4 bases, with 14 bases between them. The CDR3 totals 15 residues. Germline V CDR1 and CDR2: SEHNR, FQNEAQ (reference sequence). CDR3 residues: CASSPGAASNEKLFF. CDR3 bases: TGTGCCAGCAGCCCCGGCGCGGCCAGTAATGAAAAACTGTTTTTT.

This clone turned up a few times. The chain carries TRBV11-2 and TRBJ2-3, with 11 bases identical to TRBD1. Losses at the gene ends were 5 bases for V and 2 bases for J; bases not matched to a gene: 9. CDR3 length equals 17 residues. Germline V gives CDR1 SGHAT, CDR2 FQNNGV. CDR3 loop: CASSRHGDRGNTDTQYF. The CDR3 DNA reads TGTGCCAGCAGCCGCCACGGGGACAGGGGGAACACAGATACGCAGTATTTT.

This rearrangement joins TRBV30 to TRBJ1-3, with unresolved D. This CDR3 comprises 14 residues. The germline V gene encodes CDR1 GTSNPN and CDR2 SVGIG (reference sequence). V lost 3 bases and J lost 0, with 9 bases in between. The CDR3 bases are TGTGCCTGGAGACCCAGGCTCTCTGGAAACACCATATATTTT. Amino acid sequence: CAWRPRLSGNTIYF. The entire variable domain, with the rest obtained from reference TRBV30 and TRBJ1-3, is as follows: SQTIHQWPATLVQPVGSPLSLECTVEGTSNPNLYWYRQAAGRGLQLLFYSVGIGQISSEVPQNLSASRPQDRQFILSSKKLLLSDSGFYLCAWRPRLSGNTIYFGEGSWLTVV.

This chain uses TRBV7-9 with TRBJ2-5; D remains ambiguous. This CDR3 is 13 amino acids long. From germline, CDR1 is SEHNR and CDR2 FQNEAQ (reference sequence). The V end lost 1 base, the J end lost 5 bases, and 8 bases lay between the germline ends. CDR3 sequence reads: CASSLGEGETQYF. CDR3 DNA: TGTGCCAGCAGCTTAGGCGAAGGGGAGACCCAGTACTTC.

In this sample, this clone turned up a few times. The chain recombines TRBV29-1 with TRBJ1-1; no clear D gene. Trimming pared 5 bases from V and 0 bases from J, leaving 13 bases between. CDR3 length equals 14 residues. Per the germline V gene, CDR1 is SQVTM and CDR2 is ANQGSEA. The CDR3 is CSVSSRLMNTEAFF. CDR3 DNA sequence: TGCAGCGTTTCATCTCGTTTAATGAACACTGAAGCTTTCTTT.

This clone turned up a few times. V and J are TRBV2 and TRBJ2-7, with D possibly TRBD1 on 6 matching bases. Trimming left V 10 bases short and J 1 base short, with 17 bases between. The CDR3 consists of 14 residues. Per the germline V gene, CDR1 is SNHLY and CDR2 is FYNNEI. The DNA for the CDR3 is TGTGCCATAACAGGGTATGTGGAATCCTACGAGCAGTACTTC. Residues: CAITGYVESYEQYF.

The V gene is TRBV9, the J gene TRBJ1-1; D might be TRBD1 (5 bases). Trimming took 3 bases from V and 5 from J, leaving 17 bases between them. The CDR3 length is 15 residues. Germline V lookup: CDR1 SGDLS, CDR2 YYNGEE. In nucleotides, the CDR3 is TGTGCCAGCAGCGAGGGGACTCGGTTAGGGACTGAAGCTTTCTTT. It is translated as CASSEGTRLGTEAFF.

The genes are TRBV29-1 and TRBJ1-2; 7 positions match TRBD1. V trimming: 5 bases; J trimming: 8 bases; junction bases outside the gene matches: 11. The CDR3 has 13 amino acids. Germline CDR1 reads SQVTM; CDR2 reads ANQGSEA. CDR3 region: CSVKRGLELGYTF. In DNA form, the CDR3 reads TGCAGCGTTAAGAGGGGGCTGGAGTTGGGCTACACCTTC.

This clone was detected a few times. The chain uses TRBV4-1 and TRBJ1-2, with 7 bases lining up with TRBD1. The CDR3 runs to 15 residues. Germline lookup yields CDR1 MGHRA and CDR2 YSYEKL. V was pared by 5 bases and J by 4 bases, with 10 bases of the junction left unmatched. CDR3 nucleotides: TGCGCCAGCAGCTCCTCCCAGGGGGGGAGCTATGGCTACACCTTC. This sequence encodes CASSSSQGGSYGYTF.

The rearrangement joins TRBV9 to TRBJ2-3, with D uncertain. The CDR3 extends over 12 amino acids. From germline, CDR1 is SGDLS and CDR2 YYNGEE. Between the trimmed V and J ends, which lost 0 bases and 5 bases, there was a span of 4 bases. CDR3 protein: CASSVVGDTQYF. CDR3 bases: TGTGCCAGCAGCGTAGTGGGAGATACGCAGTATTTT.

This clone occurred a few times. The genes are TRBV6-1 and TRBJ2-5; possible D gene TRBD1, 6 bases. The germline V and J ends were trimmed by 4 bases and 3 bases, with 9 bases remaining between them. CDR1 and CDR2 (germline): MNHNS, SASEGT. The CDR3 length is 13 residues. CDR3 region: CASSGSGEETQYF. The CDR3 nucleotides read TGTGCCAGCAGTGGATCAGGGGAAGAGACCCAGTACTTC.

This clone has only one observation. The chain recombines TRBV6-6 with TRBJ1-5; D is perhaps TRBD1 (6 bases). V shed 6 bases and J shed 5 bases, with 14 bases lying between them. The CDR3 is 14 residues long. CDR1 and CDR2 (germline): MNHNY, SVGAGI (reference sequence). The CDR3 nucleotides are TGTGCCAGCAGCGCGGGACAAATTTATCAGCCCCAGCATTTT. It yields the protein CASSAGQIYQPQHF.

Only a few counts were recorded for this clone. V gene TRBV6-6 combines with J gene TRBJ1-1; perhaps TRBD1 as D (5 bases). Per the germline V gene, CDR1 is MNHNY and CDR2 is SVGAGI (reference sequence). Trimming removed 7 bases at V and 0 bases at J, with 12 bases between. The CDR3 sequence is 14 residues long. CDR3 coding DNA: TGTGCCAGCACCCCAGGGAACATGAACACTGAAGCTTTCTTT. As protein: CASTPGNMNTEAFF.

V is TRBV5-4 and J is TRBJ1-1; 11 bases match TRBD1. Germline loops: CDR1 SGHNT, CDR2 YYREEE (reference sequence). Trimming cost V 4 bases and J 3 bases; bases outside gene matches: 2. The CDR3 extends over 14 amino acids. The CDR3, as DNA: TGTGCCAGCAGCACGGGACAGGGGGACACTGAAGCTTTCTTT. Amino acid sequence: CASSTGQGDTEAFF.

This clone was found a few times. The chain uses TRBV7-6 and TRBJ1-1; 8 nucleotides agree with TRBD1. The germline gives CDR1 SGHVS, CDR2 FNYEAQ. After removal of 4 bases from V and 6 bases from J, the junction contained 4 bases not matched to a gene. CDR3 size: 13 residues. CDR3 DNA sequence: TGTGCCAGCAGCTGGGACAGGACGGCTGAAGCTTTCTTT. Residues: CASSWDRTAEAFF.

This clone was counted a few times. The V call is TRBV7-9, the J call TRBJ1-1; tentatively, D is TRBD1 (6 bases). Germline V gene data show CDR1 as SEHNR and CDR2 as FQNEAQ (reference sequence). CDR3 length: 16 residues. Trimming stripped 1 base from V and 4 bases from J, with 16 bases between. CDR3 protein: CASSLGFGGPFTEAFF. The CDR3 DNA reads TGTGCCAGCAGCTTAGGTTTCGGGGGGCCCTTCACTGAAGCTTTCTTT.

This clone was recorded a few times. J is TRBJ1-5 and V is TRBV4-2; D gene ambiguous. V shed 0 bases and J shed 3 bases, with 12 bases lying between them. Germline CDR1 reads LGHNA; CDR2 reads YNFKEQ. The CDR3 contains 16 residues. CDR3 in DNA: TGTGCCAGCAGCCAAGATGAGGGCCGATACAATCAGCCCCAGCATTTT. It encodes CASSQDEGRYNQPQHF.

The sample holds a few counts of this clone. The gene calls are TRBV6-5 and TRBJ1-2; 7 bases map to TRBD1. V lost 7 bases and J lost 5; bases outside the gene matches: 4. CDR3 length equals 12 residues. The V gene's germline CDR1 is MNHEY and CDR2 SVGAGI. CDR3 amino acids: CASNDREYGYTF. The CDR3 DNA reads as TGTGCCAGCAATGACAGGGAGTATGGCTACACCTTC.

The CDR3 protein is CAWSGHGTNEKLFF. The DNA of the CDR3 is TGTGCCTGGAGTGGCCATGGGACTAATGAAAAACTGTTTTTT. This sequence joins TRBV30 and TRBJ1-4; D uncertain. The CDR3 covers 14 residues. CDR1 GTSNPN and CDR2 SVGIG come from the germline V gene (reference sequence). Trimming took off 1 base at V and 2 bases at J, with 8 bases between the two ends. Full variable domain (remainder filled in from reference TRBV30 and TRBJ1-4): SQTIHQWPATLVQPVGSPLSLECTVEGTSNPNLYWYRQAAGRGLQLLFYSVGIGQISSEVPQNLSASRPQDRQFILSSKKLLLSDSGFYLCAWSGHGTNEKLFFGSGTQLSVL.

J is TRBJ2-1 and V is TRBV27, with D perhaps matching TRBD1 or TRBD2 (5 bases each). The CDR3 has 13 amino acids. Trimming removed 6 bases at V and 12 bases at J, with 18 bases between. The germline V gene has CDR1 MNHEY and CDR2 SMNVEV (reference sequence). CDR3 sequence: CASRFREWGSQFF. CDR3 in DNA: TGTGCCAGCAGGTTTAGGGAATGGGGGTCGCAGTTCTTC.